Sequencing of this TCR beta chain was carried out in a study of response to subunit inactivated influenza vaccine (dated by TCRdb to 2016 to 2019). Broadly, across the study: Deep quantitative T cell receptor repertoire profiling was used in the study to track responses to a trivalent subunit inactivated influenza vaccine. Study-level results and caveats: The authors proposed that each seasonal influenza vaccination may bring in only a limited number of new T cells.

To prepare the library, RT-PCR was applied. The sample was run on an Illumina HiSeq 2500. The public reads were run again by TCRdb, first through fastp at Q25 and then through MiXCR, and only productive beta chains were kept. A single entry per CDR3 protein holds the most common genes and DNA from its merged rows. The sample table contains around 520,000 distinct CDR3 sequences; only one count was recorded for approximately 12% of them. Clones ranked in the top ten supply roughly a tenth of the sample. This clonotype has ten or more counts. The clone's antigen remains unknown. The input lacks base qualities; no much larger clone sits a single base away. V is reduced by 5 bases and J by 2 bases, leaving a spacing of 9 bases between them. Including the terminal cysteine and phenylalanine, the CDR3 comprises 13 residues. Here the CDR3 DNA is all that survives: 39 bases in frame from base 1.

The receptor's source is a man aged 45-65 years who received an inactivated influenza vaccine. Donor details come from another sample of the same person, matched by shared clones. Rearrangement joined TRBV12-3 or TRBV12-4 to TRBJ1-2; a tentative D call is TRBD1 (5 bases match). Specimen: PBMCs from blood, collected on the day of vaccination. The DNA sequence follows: TGTGCCAGCAGTAGGGGCAGCAACTATGGCTACACCTTC. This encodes CASSRGSNYGYTF.